This T cell receptor beta chain was obtained from a study of blood T cell repertoires in COVID-19 (TCRdb year 2020). Study-wide context: Samples from collaborators originated in the United States, Italy and Spain and spanned both the acute and convalescent phases of COVID-19. The prospective study material was composed of cDNA or gDNA derived from T cells, B-cell-depleted T cells, or PBMCs. The dataset comprised deeply sampled blood TCRbeta repertoires from subjects exposed to, actively infected with, or recovered from COVID-19. A freely available public database, intended as a resource for researchers studying the immune response to SARS-CoV-2, is where the repertoires were released. Samples came from the ongoing ImmuneRACE study (first 160 participants) plus 1,254 subjects from 6 global collaborators. Sample metadata almost always included a de-identified subject ID, COVID-19 status, age in years and sex. Where available, HLA class I and class II types were obtained from metadata supplied by the sample provider rather than from assay-based typing. The full study reports these points: The quantity of clinical and demographic metadata differed by source and by participant and was supplied without curation.

TCRbeta CDR3 regions were amplified from genomic DNA by means of the immunoSEQ Assay, a bias-controlled multiplex PCR. The source study handled its data this way. Within the assay, amplification of reference gene primers was used to estimate how many nucleated cells each sample contained. To quantify the absolute abundance of each unique TCRbeta CDR3 rearrangement, sequence reads were collapsed and filtered. For each sample, productive Simpson clonality was calculated as the square root of Simpson's diversity index over productive rearrangements. The table was pulled from immuneACCESS by TCRdb, which kept in-frame rearrangements only. Such tables lose some clones; where checked, under half of the loss comes from unresolved V genes, and the rest has no known cause. Clone size and V and J calls were adopted from that table, with D and trimming inferred from the DNA. Across this sample there are about 250,000 clones, with around 88% seen only once. Clones ranked in the top ten supply just under 6.5% of the sample.

In Seattle, one collaborating source enrolled patients while the infection was active and tracked those patients longitudinally over the course of disease. Collaborating institutions collected whole blood in K2EDTA tubes following their own protocols. For TCRbeta analysis, collaborators shipped samples as frozen whole blood, isolated PBMCs, or DNA extracted from either of those sample types. This clone was detected a few times. Which antigen it targets is not known. Base qualities are not provided; no much larger clone lies one nucleotide away. The CDR1 and CDR2 encoded by the germline V gene are KGHSH and LQKENI. The CDR3 spans 17 residues, from the cysteine through the phenylalanine. Only the CDR3 region is kept as DNA, spanning 51 bases read in frame from base 1. The trim is 1 base for V and 5 bases for J, with a gap of 18 bases between the germline ends.

Sequencing was carried out using peripheral blood. The V gene is TRBV18 and the J gene is TRBJ1-5; TRBD1 is a weak D gene call, 6 bases matching. The sequence derives from a woman in her twenties or thirties with COVID-19, enrolled during active disease. At the DNA level, the sequence is TGTGCCAGCTCACCACGGGAGGGCAGGGGTAAAGATCAGCCCCAGCATTTT. It translates to CASSPREGRGKDQPQHF.